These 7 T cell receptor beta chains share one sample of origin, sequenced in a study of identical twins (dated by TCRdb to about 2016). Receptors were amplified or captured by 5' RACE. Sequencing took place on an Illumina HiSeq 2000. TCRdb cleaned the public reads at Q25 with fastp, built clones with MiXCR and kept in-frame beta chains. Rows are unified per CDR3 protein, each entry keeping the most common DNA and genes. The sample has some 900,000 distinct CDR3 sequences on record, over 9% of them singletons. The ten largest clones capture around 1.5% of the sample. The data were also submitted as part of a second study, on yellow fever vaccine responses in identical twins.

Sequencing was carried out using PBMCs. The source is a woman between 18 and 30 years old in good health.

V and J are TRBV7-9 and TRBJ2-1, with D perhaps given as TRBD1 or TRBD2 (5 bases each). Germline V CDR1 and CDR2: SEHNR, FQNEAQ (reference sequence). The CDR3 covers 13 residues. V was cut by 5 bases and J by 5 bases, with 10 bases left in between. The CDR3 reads CASSPVGDNEQFF. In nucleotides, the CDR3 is TGTGCCAGCAGCCCCGTGGGGGACAATGAGCAGTTCTTC.

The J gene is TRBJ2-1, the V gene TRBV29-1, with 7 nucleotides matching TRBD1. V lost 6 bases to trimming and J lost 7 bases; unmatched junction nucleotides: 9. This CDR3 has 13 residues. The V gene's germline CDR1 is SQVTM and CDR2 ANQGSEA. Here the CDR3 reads CSVFMTGMNEQFF. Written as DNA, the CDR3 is TGCAGCGTCTTCATGACAGGGATGAATGAGCAGTTCTTC.

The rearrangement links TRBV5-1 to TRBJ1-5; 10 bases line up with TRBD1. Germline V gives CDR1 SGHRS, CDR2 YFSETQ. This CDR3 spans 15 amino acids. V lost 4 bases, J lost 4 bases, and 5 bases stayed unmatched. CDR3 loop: CASSRRTGGNQPQHF. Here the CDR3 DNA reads TGCGCCAGCAGCAGGAGGACAGGGGGAAATCAGCCCCAGCATTTT.

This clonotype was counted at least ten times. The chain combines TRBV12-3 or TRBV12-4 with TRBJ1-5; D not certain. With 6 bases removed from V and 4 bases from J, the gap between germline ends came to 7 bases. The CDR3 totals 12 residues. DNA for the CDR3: TGTGCCAGCAGGTGGGAAAATCAGCCCCAGCATTTT. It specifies CASRWENQPQHF.

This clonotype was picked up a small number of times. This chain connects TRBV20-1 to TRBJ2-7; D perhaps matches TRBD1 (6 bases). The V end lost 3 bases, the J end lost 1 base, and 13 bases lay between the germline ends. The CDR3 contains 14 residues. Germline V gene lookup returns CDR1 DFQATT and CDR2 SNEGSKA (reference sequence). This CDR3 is CSASRPGQSYEQYF. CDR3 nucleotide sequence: TGCAGTGCTAGTAGGCCAGGACAGTCCTACGAGCAGTACTTC.

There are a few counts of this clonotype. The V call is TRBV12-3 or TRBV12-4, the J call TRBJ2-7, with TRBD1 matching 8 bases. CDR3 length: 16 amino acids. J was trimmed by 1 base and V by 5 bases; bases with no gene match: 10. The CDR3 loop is CASSPAERTGSYEQYV. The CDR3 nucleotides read TGTGCCAGCAGTCCAGCGGAGAGGACAGGGTCCTACGAGCAGTACGTC.

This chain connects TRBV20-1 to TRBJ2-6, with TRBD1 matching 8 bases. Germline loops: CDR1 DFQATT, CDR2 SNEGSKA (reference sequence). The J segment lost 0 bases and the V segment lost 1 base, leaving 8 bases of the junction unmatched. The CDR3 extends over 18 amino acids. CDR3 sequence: CSARVRTGPNSGANVLTF. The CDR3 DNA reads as TGCAGTGCTAGAGTTCGGACAGGGCCCAACTCTGGGGCCAACGTCCTGACTTTC.